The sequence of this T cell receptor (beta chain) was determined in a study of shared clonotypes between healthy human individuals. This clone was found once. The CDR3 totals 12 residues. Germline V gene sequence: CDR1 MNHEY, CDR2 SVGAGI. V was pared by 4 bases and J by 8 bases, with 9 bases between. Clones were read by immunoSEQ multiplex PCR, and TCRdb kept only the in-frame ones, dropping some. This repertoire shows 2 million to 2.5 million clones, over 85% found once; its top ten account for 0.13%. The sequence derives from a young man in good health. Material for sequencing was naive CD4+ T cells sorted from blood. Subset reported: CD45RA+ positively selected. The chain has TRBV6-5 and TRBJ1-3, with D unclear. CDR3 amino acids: CASSSGEDTIYF. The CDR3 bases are TGTGCCAGCAGTTCTGGGGAGGACACCATATATTTT.